Shown below are 27 T cell receptor beta chains from a single sample sequenced in a study of blood T cells in healthy people across ages. Combining a sample-barcoded 5' primer with a J-beta primer mix, a second PCR ran for about 6 to 11 cycles. TCRdb reprocessed the 5' RACE reads with MiXCR, giving one entry per CDR3 protein. The table lists around 1,000,000 distinct CDR3 sequences, approximately 25% of them singletons, with around 0.7% in the top ten. Another study also made use of these data, one on T cells of mothers and their children.

Sequenced input: blood. These receptors were obtained from a girl aged 2 to 10 in good health.

The V gene is TRBV7-2, the J gene TRBJ2-7; 7 bases match TRBD1. The germline gives CDR1 SGHTA, CDR2 FQGNSA. Losses at the gene ends were 4 bases for V and 0 bases for J; bases not matched to a gene: 15. The CDR3 runs 18 residues. CDR3 DNA sequence: TGTGCCAGCAGCTCGTATATCGTAACTCGGGACAGCTCCTACGAGCAGTACTTC. This codes for CASSSYIVTRDSSYEQYF.

For the CDR3, the DNA is TGCAGCGTTGAAGCGCGGGTGGGATACAATGAGCAGTTCTTC. Protein: CSVEARVGYNEQFF. The J gene is TRBJ2-1, the V gene TRBV29-1, with D tentatively TRBD2 (5 bases). The CDR3 is 14 amino acids. Trimming cost V 1 base and J 4 bases, with 11 bases left between them. The germline CDR1 and CDR2 sequences are SQVTM and ANQGSEA.

The chain is built from TRBV6-2 or TRBV6-3 and TRBJ2-5; 7 bases match TRBD2. The CDR3 is 14 amino acids. V was clipped by 3 bases and J by 0 bases; unmatched bases: 1. Germline V gene sequence: CDR1 MNHEY, CDR2 SVGEGT. Written as DNA, the CDR3 is TGTGCCAGCAGTTATGCGGGGGACCAAGAGACCCAGTACTTC. It specifies CASSYAGDQETQYF.

The genes are TRBV7-2 and TRBJ1-2; possible D gene TRBD1, 5 bases. This CDR3 has 15 amino acids. The germline CDR1 and CDR2 sequences are SGHTA and FQGNSA. V was trimmed by 5 bases and J by 4 bases, leaving 17 bases between them. The CDR3 reads CASSRPGDRFYGYTF. The DNA for the CDR3 is TGTGCCAGCAGCCGTCCTGGGGACCGCTTCTATGGCTACACCTTC.

This clonotype was picked up one time. The chain has TRBV6-1 and TRBJ1-3, with unresolved D. The CDR3 is made up of 14 amino acids. The germline V gene has CDR1 MNHNS and CDR2 SASEGT. Trimming took 10 bases from V and 1 from J, leaving 14 bases between them. CDR3 sequence: CATGLLVSGNTIYF. The CDR3 bases are TGTGCCACCGGGCTCTTGGTATCTGGAAACACCATATATTTT.

The V and J genes are TRBV12-3 or TRBV12-4 and TRBJ2-3; maybe TRBD2 (6 bases). The CDR3 has 16 residues. Between the trimmed V and J ends, which lost 2 bases and 3 bases, there was a span of 15 bases. CDR3: CASSLWAGSRTDTQYF. The CDR3 coding sequence is TGTGCCAGCAGTTTATGGGCGGGGAGCCGTACAGATACGCAGTATTTT.

The genes are TRBV7-3 and TRBJ2-5, with D possibly matching TRBD2 (5 bases). Trimming removed 1 base from V and 2 bases from J, with 11 bases in between. Germline V gene sequence: CDR1 SGHTA, CDR2 FQGTGA. This CDR3 comprises 15 residues. DNA of the CDR3: TGTGCCAGCAGCTTAAATCGAGGGCCTCAAGAGACCCAGTACTTC. Residues: CASSLNRGPQETQYF.

The chain joins TRBV29-1 to TRBJ2-1, with D possibly being TRBD2 (5 bases). CDR3 length: 13 amino acids. Trimming stripped 2 bases from V and 7 bases from J, with 12 bases between. Germline CDR1 reads SQVTM; CDR2 reads ANQGSEA. CDR3 protein: CSVERSTGNEQFF. CDR3 DNA sequence: TGCAGCGTTGAAAGATCTACGGGGAATGAGCAGTTCTTC.

The chain carries TRBV7-3 and TRBJ2-1, with 8 positions matching TRBD2. The CDR3 spans 13 residues. Germline V gene lookup returns CDR1 SGHTA and CDR2 FQGTGA. After removal of 5 bases from V and 5 bases from J, the junction contained 2 bases not matched to a gene. DNA of the CDR3: TGTGCCAGCAGCCGGACTAGCAACAATGAGCAGTTCTTC. Amino acid sequence: CASSRTSNNEQFF.

This clonotype has only a few counts. The CDR3 region is CASSPGTGATEAFF. As DNA, the CDR3 is TGTGCCAGCAGCCCCGGGACAGGGGCTACAGAAGCTTTCTTT. The chain combines TRBV13 with TRBJ1-1; 10 bases are shared with TRBD1. V trimming: 5 bases; J trimming: 8 bases; junction bases outside the gene matches: 8. Per the germline V gene, CDR1 is PRHDT and CDR2 is FYEKMQ (reference sequence). The CDR3 contains 14 residues.

This clonotype turned up a few times. The chain recombines TRBV2 with TRBJ2-1; TRBD1 is a possible D gene (6 bases). V lost 3 bases and J lost 9, with 15 bases in between. Germline loops: CDR1 SNHLY, CDR2 FYNNEI. The CDR3 runs to 14 residues. CDR3 sequence reads: CASSETRGFSEQFF. CDR3 nucleotides: TGTGCCAGCAGTGAGACCAGGGGATTTAGTGAGCAGTTCTTC.

The genes are TRBV28 and TRBJ2-1; a weak D match, TRBD1 (6 bases). V was shortened by 2 bases and J by 6 bases, with 20 bases between the two germline ends. There are 17 residues in the CDR3. Germline V lookup: CDR1 MDHEN, CDR2 SYDVKM. The CDR3 nucleotides read TGTGCCAGCAGTTTAGGGAGAGGGGGATTATTTGGCAATGAGCAGTTCTTC. This sequence encodes CASSLGRGGLFGNEQFF.

V usage is TRBV3-1 and J usage is TRBJ2-5; TRBD1 is a possible D gene (5 bases). CDR3 length: 15 residues. Between the trimmed V and J ends, which lost 5 bases and 3 bases, there was a span of 16 bases. CDR1 and CDR2 from the germline V gene are LGHDT and YNNKEL (reference sequence). CDR3 DNA: TGTGCCAGCAGCGAAGGGGAAACAGCGAAAGAGACCCAGTACTTC. This gives the protein CASSEGETAKETQYF.

In nucleotides, the CDR3 is TGTGCCAGCAGCCAAATGGTGGGACTAGCGGGAGCGAATGAGCAGTTCTTC. Residues: CASSQMVGLAGANEQFF. The chain carries TRBV3-1 and TRBJ2-1; TRBD2 matches at 14 bases. Germline CDR1 LGHDT, CDR2 YNNKEL (reference sequence). CDR3 length: 17 amino acids. J lost 7 bases, V lost 2 bases, and 7 bases had no gene match.

This chain joins TRBV25-1 and TRBJ2-7; D remains unclear. CDR3 length equals 13 residues. Trimming removed 7 bases at V and 0 bases at J, with 10 bases between. Germline V gives CDR1 MGHDK, CDR2 SYGVNS. CDR3 residues: CASNGRSSYEQYF. The CDR3 region has the DNA TGTGCCAGCAACGGTAGGAGCTCCTACGAGCAGTACTTC.

This clonotype appeared a few times. V usage is TRBV7-9 and J usage is TRBJ2-5; the match to TRBD2 covers 7 bases. This CDR3 contains 14 residues. Germline lookup yields CDR1 SEHNR and CDR2 FQNEAQ (reference sequence). The J segment lost 4 bases and the V segment lost 8 bases, leaving 10 bases of the junction unmatched. The CDR3 DNA reads TGTGCCAGCCGGGAGGCGGGAGAGGGAGAGACCCAGTACTTC. As protein: CASREAGEGETQYF. Complete variable domain (other parts from reference TRBV7-9 and TRBJ2-5): DTGVSQNPRHKITKRGQNVTFRCDPISEHNRLYWYRQTLGQGPEFLTYFQNEAQLEKSRLLSDRFSAERPKGSFSTLEIQRTEQGDSAMYLCASREAGEGETQYFGPGTRLLVL.

A few counts support this clonotype. A junction end diverges from the germline sequence, so it may reflect a read error. J is TRBJ2-3 and V is TRBV7-7; D may match TRBD1 or TRBD2 (6 bases each). The CDR3 has 16 amino acids. Germline CDR1 and CDR2: SSHAT and FNYEAQ (reference sequence). The CDR3 bases are TGTGCTAGCACAGGGCCCGGGGACGGGGGTACAGATACGCAGTATTTT. Its translation is CASTGPGDGGTDTQYF. Complete variable domain (other parts from reference TRBV7-7 and TRBJ2-3): GAGVSQSPRYKVTKRGQDVTLRCDPISSHATLYWYQQALGQGPEFLTYFNYEAQPDKSGLPSDRFSAERPEGSISTLTIQRTEQRDSAMYRCASTGPGDGGTDTQYFGPGTRLTVL.

V gene TRBV12-3 or TRBV12-4 combines with J gene TRBJ1-5, with 8 bases that match TRBD1. With 3 bases clipped from V and 6 bases from J, the junction kept 4 bases outside the gene matches. The CDR3 contains 14 residues. CDR3 in DNA: TGTGCCAGCAGTTTTGGGGACAGGATTCAGCCCCAGCATTTT. This gives the protein CASSFGDRIQPQHF.

The rearrangement joins TRBV6-2 or TRBV6-3 to TRBJ2-1, with 10 bases fitting TRBD2. Germline lookup yields CDR1 MNHEY and CDR2 SVGEGT. The CDR3 has 15 residues. V gave up 2 bases and J gave up 6 bases; unmatched junction bases: 4. DNA for the CDR3: TGTGCCAGCAGTTACAGTGCTAGCGGGAGCAATGAGCAGTTCTTC. This sequence encodes CASSYSASGSNEQFF.

The V and J genes are TRBV20-1 and TRBJ1-5; possible D gene TRBD1, 5 bases. The V and J ends lost 2 bases and 2 bases respectively, with 10 bases between them. The CDR3 contains 14 residues. The V gene's germline CDR1 is DFQATT and CDR2 SNEGSKA (reference sequence). This CDR3 is CSARLGAGNQPQHF. The DNA for the CDR3 is TGCAGTGCTAGATTAGGGGCCGGCAATCAGCCCCAGCATTTT.

The chain employs TRBV29-1 and TRBJ2-7; D ambiguous. Per germline, CDR1 SQVTM and CDR2 ANQGSEA. This CDR3 comprises 11 residues. V lost 4 bases, J lost 3 bases, and 7 bases lay in between. Here the CDR3 reads CSVAQFYEQYF. The CDR3 coding sequence is TGCAGCGTTGCCCAGTTCTACGAGCAGTACTTC.

The rearrangement links TRBV29-1 to TRBJ2-7, with 7 bases lining up with TRBD1. Germline trimming cut 3 bases from V and 2 bases from J; bases unmatched to any gene: 7. The germline CDR1 and CDR2 sequences are SQVTM and ANQGSEA. This CDR3 region has 14 residues. This chain's CDR3 is CSVDLGTAAYEQYF. As DNA, the CDR3 is TGCAGCGTTGATCTGGGGACAGCCGCCTACGAGCAGTACTTC.

This clonotype was counted a few times. This chain connects TRBV20-1 to TRBJ2-7; 7 bases fit TRBD2. Trimming at V came to 3 bases and at J to 7 bases, leaving 15 bases not matched to a gene. The CDR3 is 15 residues long. CDR1 is DFQATT and CDR2 is SNEGSKA in the germline V gene (reference sequence). The CDR3 region is CSARSPESGIDEQYF. DNA of the CDR3: TGCAGTGCTAGGTCTCCGGAAAGCGGGATAGATGAGCAGTACTTC.

This clonotype was detected a few times. The rearrangement uses TRBV9 and TRBJ1-1; D possibly corresponds to TRBD1 (5 bases). CDR1 is SGDLS and CDR2 is YYNGEE in the germline V gene. Trimming removed 4 bases at V and 4 bases at J, with 17 bases between. The CDR3 consists of 15 residues. The CDR3 sequence: CASSLSRDSPTEAFF. CDR3 sequence (DNA): TGTGCCAGCAGCCTTTCTCGGGACTCCCCCACTGAAGCTTTCTTT.

This clonotype was seen a few times. This chain uses TRBV5-1 with TRBJ2-1; 7 bases fit TRBD1. The J call may be faulty, since TRBJ2-7 better matches the DNA end. Germline assignment: CDR1 SGHRS and CDR2 YFSETQ. CDR3 length: 15 amino acids. The CDR3 DNA is TGCGCCAGCAGCTTGAATCAGGGGGAATTGGGAGAGCAGTACTTC. This translates into CASSLNQGELGEQYF.

This chain connects TRBV28 to TRBJ2-2; D is possibly TRBD2 (5 bases). The germline V and J ends were trimmed by 1 base and 1 base, with 10 bases remaining between them. Per the germline V gene, CDR1 is MDHEN and CDR2 is SYDVKM. The CDR3 contains 16 residues. The CDR3 nucleotides read TGTGCCAGCAGTTTATTATCGAGCGGGAACACCGGGGAGCTGTTTTTT. Translation: CASSLLSSGNTGELFF.

This sequence joins TRBV7-6 and TRBJ1-4; D possibly corresponds to TRBD1 (6 bases). From germline, CDR1 is SGHVS and CDR2 FNYEAQ. CDR3 length equals 15 residues. With 1 base removed from V and 3 bases from J, the gap between germline ends came to 9 bases. CDR3 region: CASSLGGAANEKLFF. Here the CDR3 DNA reads TGTGCCAGCAGCTTAGGGGGGGCTGCTAATGAAAAACTGTTTTTT.